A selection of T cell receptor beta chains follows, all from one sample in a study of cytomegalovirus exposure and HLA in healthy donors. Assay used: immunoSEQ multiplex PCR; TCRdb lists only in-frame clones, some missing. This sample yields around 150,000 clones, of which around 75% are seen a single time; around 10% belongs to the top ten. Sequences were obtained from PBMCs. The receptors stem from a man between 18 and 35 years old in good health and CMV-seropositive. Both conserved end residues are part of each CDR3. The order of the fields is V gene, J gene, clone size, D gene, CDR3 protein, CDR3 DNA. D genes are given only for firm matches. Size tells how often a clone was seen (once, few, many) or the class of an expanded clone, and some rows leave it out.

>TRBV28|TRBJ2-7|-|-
CASSLGSSRYF
TGTGCCAGCAGTTTAGGCTCCAGTCGGTACTTC
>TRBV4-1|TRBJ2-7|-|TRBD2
CASSQGAGRMDEQYF
TGCGCCAGCAGCCAAGGTGCCGGGAGGATGGACGAGCAGTACTTC
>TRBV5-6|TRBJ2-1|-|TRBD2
CASSWTTSGRLNEQFF
TGTGCCAGCAGCTGGACGACTAGCGGTCGTCTAAATGAGCAGTTCTTC
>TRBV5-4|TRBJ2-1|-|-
CASRRTGGSNEQFF
TGTGCCAGCCGCAGGACAGGAGGGAGTAATGAGCAGTTCTTC
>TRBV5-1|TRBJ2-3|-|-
CASSLLSRGRTDTQYF
TGCGCCAGCAGCTTGCTCTCCAGGGGCCGCACAGATACGCAGTATTTT
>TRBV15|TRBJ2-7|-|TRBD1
CATSRRTGSSYEQYF
TGTGCCACCAGCAGAAGGACAGGGAGCTCCTACGAGCAGTACTTC
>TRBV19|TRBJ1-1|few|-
CAARTGSTEAFF
TGTGCCGCAAGAACCGGTAGTACTGAAGCTTTCTTT
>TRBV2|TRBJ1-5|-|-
CASNEGEGGNQPQHF
TGTGCCAGCAATGAAGGGGAGGGCGGGAATCAGCCCCAGCATTTT
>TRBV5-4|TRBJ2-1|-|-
CASSLGGREQFF
TGTGCCAGCAGCTTGGGCGGGCGTGAGCAGTTCTTC
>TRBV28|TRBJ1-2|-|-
CASCLGGTPGYGYTF
TGTGCCAGCTGTCTAGGTGGTACCCCTGGCTATGGCTACACCTTC
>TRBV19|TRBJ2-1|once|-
CASSMRNEQFF
TGTGCCAGTAGTATGCGAAATGAGCAGTTCTTC
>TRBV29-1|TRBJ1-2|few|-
CSVEIVYRNTNYGYTF
TGCAGCGTTGAAATCGTATACAGGAATACTAACTATGGCTACACCTTC
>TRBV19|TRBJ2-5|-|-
CASSSRVLETQYF
TGTGCCAGTAGCAGCAGGGTTCTGGAGACCCAGTACTTC
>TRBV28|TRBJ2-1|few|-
CASSIGTYNEQFF
TGTGCCAGCAGCATCGGGACTTACAATGAGCAGTTCTTC
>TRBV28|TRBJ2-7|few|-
CASSPPKGFYEQYF
TGTGCCAGCAGCCCCCCGAAGGGGTTCTACGAGCAGTACTTC
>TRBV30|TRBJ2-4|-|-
CACLARTKNIQYF
TGTGCCTGCCTCGCTAGGACCAAAAACATTCAGTACTTC
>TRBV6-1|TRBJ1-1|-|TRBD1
CASSKDRGNTEAFF
TGTGCCAGCAGCAAGGACAGGGGGAACACTGAAGCTTTCTTT
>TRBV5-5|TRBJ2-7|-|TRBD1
CASSFDGTGSSYEQYF
TGTGCCAGCAGCTTCGACGGGACAGGGAGCTCCTACGAGCAGTACTTC
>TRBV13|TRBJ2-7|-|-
CASSLGGGTATHEQYF
TGTGCCAGCAGCTTGGGAGGAGGGACAGCTACCCACGAGCAGTACTTC